This T cell receptor (beta chain) is drawn from a study of identical twins. Study-wide results and caveats: Fewer insertions were carried by abundant cord blood beta clonotypes, but none was seen in memory repertoires.

cDNA molecules carried unique molecular identifiers, and template switching added a universal primer site. TCRdb reanalysed the 5' RACE reads using MiXCR and keeps one entry per CDR3 protein. Altogether about 690,000 distinct CDR3 sequences are present, less than 7% being singletons, with the ten largest covering 1.5% to 2%. This clonotype was recorded many times. Its antigen remains unidentified. Germline values: CDR1 SGHAT, CDR2 FQNNGV. The junction had 6 bases not matched to a gene; V was cut back by 5 bases and J by 3 bases. CDR3 length equals 15 residues. The receptor was derived from a man younger than 30 in good health. The V and J genes are TRBV11-2 and TRBJ2-1; 8 positions agree with TRBD2. The sample consisted of naive T cells sorted from blood. As DNA, the CDR3 is TGTGCCAGCAGCCCCAAAGCGGGAGTCTACAATGAGCAGTTCTTC. This encodes CASSPKAGVYNEQFF.